Shown below are 15 T cell receptor beta chains from a single sample sequenced in a study of blood T cell repertoires in COVID-19. Libraries were prepared by immunoSEQ multiplex PCR; TCRdb keeps only in-frame clonotypes and omits some of them. Among over 300,000 clones listed, roughly 90% were seen once. Material for sequencing was peripheral blood. The source is a man aged 40-55 years with acute or convalescent COVID-19.

The chain uses TRBV5-1 and TRBJ2-7, with TRBD2 as a possible D gene (5 bases). Trimming took off 0 bases at V and 0 bases at J, with 7 bases between the two ends. The length of the CDR3 is 14 residues. Germline-derived CDR1 and CDR2 are SGHRS and YFSETQ. As DNA, the CDR3 is TGCGCCAGCAGCTTGGTGGGGAGCTCCTACGAGCAGTACTTC. This sequence encodes CASSLVGSSYEQYF. Filled out from reference TRBV5-1 and TRBJ2-7, the complete variable domain reads KAGVTQTPRYLIKTRGQQVTLSCSPISGHRSVSWYQQTPGQGLQFLFEYFSETQRNKGNFPGRFSGRQFSNSRSEMNVSTLELGDSALYLCASSLVGSSYEQYFGPGTRLTVT.

CDR3 nucleotide sequence: TGTGCCAGCAGCTTGACTGGGGCCACTGAAGCTTTCTTT. Its protein is CASSLTGATEAFF. The rearrangement joins TRBV7-9 to TRBJ1-1; D might be TRBD1 (5 bases). The length of the CDR3 is 13 residues. Germline values: CDR1 SEHNR, CDR2 FQNEAQ (reference sequence). V shed 3 bases and J shed 4 bases, with 9 bases lying between them. The whole variable domain, filled in from reference TRBV7-9 and TRBJ1-1, reads DTGVSQNPRHKITKRGQNVTFRCDPISEHNRLYWYRQTLGQGPEFLTYFQNEAQLEKSRLLSDRFSAERPKGSFSTLEIQRTEQGDSAMYLCASSLTGATEAFFGQGTRLTVV.

The genes are TRBV19 and TRBJ2-2, with D perhaps matching TRBD1 (6 bases). CDR3 length equals 16 residues. The germline V gene has CDR1 LNHDA and CDR2 SQIVND (reference sequence). The V gene lost 2 bases and the J gene lost 2 bases, with 12 bases spanning the gap. DNA of the CDR3: TGTGCCAGTAGTATAACGCCCGGGACAAACACCGGGGAGCTGTTTTTT. Protein sequence: CASSITPGTNTGELFF.

This chain connects TRBV7-2 to TRBJ2-7; 8 bases are a match to TRBD2. The CDR3 length is 16 residues. The V gene end was trimmed by 6 bases and the J gene end by 0 bases; junction bases not matched to a gene: 10. Germline V gene data show CDR1 as SGHTA and CDR2 as FQGNSA. The CDR3 protein is CASSFPRLATSYEQYF. CDR3 in DNA: TGTGCCAGCAGTTTCCCTAGACTAGCGACCTCCTACGAGCAGTACTTC.

This clone was recorded once. The chain employs TRBV27 and TRBJ1-2; D is possibly TRBD1 (5 bases). Per germline, CDR1 MNHEY and CDR2 SMNVEV (reference sequence). Deletions cut 4 bases from V and 4 bases from J, with 10 bases between. This CDR3 comprises 13 residues. The CDR3 nucleotides are TGTGCCAGCAGTTGGGGGGGGTCCTATGGCTACACCTTC. Protein product: CASSWGGSYGYTF.

The chain links TRBV18 to TRBJ1-3, with D possibly being TRBD1 (5 bases). Germline CDR1 and CDR2: KGHSH and LQKENI. This CDR3 is 15 amino acids long. Trimming stripped 3 bases from V and 0 bases from J, with 9 bases between. The CDR3 sequence: CASSPGGASGNTIYF. CDR3 bases: TGTGCCAGCTCACCGGGAGGGGCCTCTGGAAACACCATATATTTT.

The chain links TRBV2 to TRBJ1-6; D might be TRBD1 (5 bases). V was clipped by 2 bases and J by 7 bases, with 9 bases between them. CDR3 length equals 14 residues. CDR1 is SNHLY and CDR2 is FYNNEI in the germline V gene. The DNA of the CDR3 is TGTGCCAGCAGTGAACAGGGAGGGAATTCACCCCTCCACTTT. This encodes CASSEQGGNSPLHF.

This rearrangement joins TRBV7-3 to TRBJ2-1; 8 nucleotides align to TRBD2. The CDR3 consists of 15 residues. CDR1 is SGHTA, CDR2 FQGTGA, per germline. After removal of 3 bases from V and 5 bases from J, the junction contained 6 bases not matched to a gene. The CDR3 nucleotides are TGTGCCAGCAGCTTCGGGCGGGAGGCGAACAATGAGCAGTTCTTC. This gives the protein CASSFGREANNEQFF.

This chain connects TRBV19 to TRBJ2-2; D is unresolved. Germline-derived CDR1 and CDR2 are LNHDA and SQIVND (reference sequence). This CDR3 comprises 12 residues. V was cut by 8 bases and J by 6 bases, with 10 bases left in between. CDR3 nucleotide sequence: TGTGCCAGTGGTTCAGGATCCGGGGAGCTGTTTTTT. Translating it yields CASGSGSGELFF.

CDR3 DNA: TGTGCCAGCAGCTCGGTAGCGGGGGGAGGAACCGGGGAGCTGTTTTTT. Its translation is CASSSVAGGGTGELFF. The chain couples TRBV5-4 to TRBJ2-2; 10 nucleotides line up with TRBD2. V gave up 3 bases and J gave up 5 bases; unmatched junction bases: 7. In germline, CDR1 is SGHNT, CDR2 YYREEE (reference sequence). The CDR3 is 16 residues long.

The CDR3 DNA reads as TGTGCCAGCAGTGTAAGAAGACAGGCTACTAGCACAGATACGCAGTATTTT. It codes for CASSVRRQATSTDTQYF. The rearrangement joins TRBV6-1 to TRBJ2-3; D possibly corresponds to TRBD1 (6 bases). The V end lost 4 bases, the J end lost 0 bases, and 17 bases lay between the germline ends. Germline V lookup: CDR1 MNHNS, CDR2 SASEGT. CDR3 size: 17 residues.

The chain joins TRBV7-6 to TRBJ2-2; weak D call: TRBD1 (6 bases). Germline-derived CDR1 and CDR2 are SGHVS and FNYEAQ. V lost 5 bases and J lost 3, with 13 bases in between. The CDR3 is 15 amino acids. The CDR3 DNA sequence: TGTGCCAGCAGCGCTCTCGGACAGCACACCGGGGAGCTGTTTTTT. Translated: CASSALGQHTGELFF.

The rearrangement joins TRBV6-5 to TRBJ2-1; no clear D gene. Trimming stripped 2 bases from V and 0 bases from J, with 5 bases between. This CDR3 spans 14 amino acids. Germline V lookup: CDR1 MNHEY, CDR2 SVGAGI. The CDR3 sequence is CASSYDFSYNEQFF. DNA for the CDR3: TGTGCCAGCAGTTACGACTTCTCCTACAATGAGCAGTTCTTC.

The chain couples TRBV19 to TRBJ1-2; 7 nucleotides align to TRBD1. Germline V gene lookup returns CDR1 LNHDA and CDR2 SQIVND (reference sequence). This CDR3 is built from 15 residues. With V trimmed by 6 bases and J by 3 bases, 10 bases remained unmatched. The CDR3 protein is CASRSQQGLYYGYTF. DNA for the CDR3: TGTGCCAGTAGGTCCCAACAGGGGCTTTACTATGGCTACACCTTC.

The CDR3 sequence: CASSPAQAGVQPQHF. In DNA form, the CDR3 reads TGTGCCAGCAGCCCCGCTCAGGCAGGGGTACAGCCCCAGCATTTT. J is TRBJ1-5 and V is TRBV7-9; weak D call: TRBD1 (6 bases). The CDR3 spans 15 residues. Germline lookup yields CDR1 SEHNR and CDR2 FQNEAQ (reference sequence). Deletions cut 5 bases from V and 7 bases from J, with 18 bases between.